This TCR beta chain was sequenced for a study of Graves' ophthalmopathy and Graves' hyperthyroidism. Study as a whole: Peripheral blood sampling preceded any treatment and occurred at initial diagnosis.

RNA transcripts yielded amplified TCR beta CDR3 regions. RT-PCR with HTBI primers came first, then second-round multiplex PCR. TCRdb independently ran MiXCR on the multiplex PCR reads; one entry per CDR3 protein. This sample has around 340,000 distinct CDR3 sequences; roughly 17% occur once, and the top ten carry 12%. Study-level results: As the model predicted ophthalmopathy progression, it achieved a sensitivity of 70% to 71% and a specificity of about 72%.

Ten or more counts support this clonotype. Its antigen remains unidentified. Clinicians made diagnoses from clinical symptoms, serum thyroxine, TRAb, thyroid ultrasound and orbital computed tomography. This CDR3 is built from 14 residues. Trimming cost V 7 bases and J 4 bases, with 15 bases left between them. This chain links TRBV12-3 or TRBV12-4 with TRBJ2-3; D possibly corresponds to TRBD1 (5 bases). This receptor was identified in an adult man with Graves' ophthalmopathy. Sequencing used peripheral blood. The CDR3 loop reads CASTLGQGADTQYF. The CDR3 nucleotides read TGTGCCAGCACCCTAGGGCAGGGCGCAGATACGCAGTATTTT.